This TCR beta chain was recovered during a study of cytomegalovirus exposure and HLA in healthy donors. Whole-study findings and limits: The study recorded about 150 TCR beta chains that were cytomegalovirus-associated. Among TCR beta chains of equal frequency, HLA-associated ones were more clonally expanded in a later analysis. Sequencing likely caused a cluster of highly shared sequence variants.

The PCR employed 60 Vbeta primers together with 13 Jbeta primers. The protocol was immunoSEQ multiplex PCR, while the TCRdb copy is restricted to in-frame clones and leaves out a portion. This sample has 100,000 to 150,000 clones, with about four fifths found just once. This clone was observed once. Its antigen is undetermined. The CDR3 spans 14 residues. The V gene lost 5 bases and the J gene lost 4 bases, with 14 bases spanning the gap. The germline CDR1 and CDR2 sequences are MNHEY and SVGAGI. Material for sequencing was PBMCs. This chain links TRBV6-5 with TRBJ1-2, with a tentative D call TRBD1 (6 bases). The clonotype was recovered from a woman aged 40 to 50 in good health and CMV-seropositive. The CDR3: CASSEQGQSYGYTF. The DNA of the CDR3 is TGTGCCAGCAGTGAACAGGGCCAATCCTATGGCTACACCTTC.